Each of the 8 T cell receptor beta chains below was sequenced from the same sample in a study of T cell changes during pregnancy in multiple sclerosis (dated by TCRdb to the late 2010s). Library creation used the immunoSEQ multiplex PCR assay. Sourced from immuneACCESS, this table was stored by TCRdb with only in-frame sequences that have V and J called. A share of the clones is absent; for the studies checked, an unresolved V gene accounts for under half, and the remainder has no known explanation. This sample gives approximately 52,000 clones in total; approximately 92% of them show up just once. The ten largest clones take up approximately 0.25% of the sample. The material was CD4+ T cells from peripheral blood mononuclear cells, obtained in the third trimester of pregnancy. These receptor sequences come from a female donor with multiple sclerosis, enrolled in a pregnancy study.

This chain uses TRBV6-5 with TRBJ1-5, with D maybe TRBD1 (5 bases). CDR3 length: 13 amino acids. V lost 4 bases, J lost 3 bases, and 7 bases lay in between. Per germline, CDR1 MNHEY and CDR2 SVGAGI. The CDR3 DNA reads as TGTGCCAGCAGTTCCGGACACAATCAGCCCCAGCATTTT. This translates into CASSSGHNQPQHF.

V gene TRBV5-1 combines with J gene TRBJ1-1; no clear D. Trimming cost V 1 base and J 4 bases, with 14 bases left between them. The CDR3 is 15 amino acids. Germline V gene sequence: CDR1 SGHRS, CDR2 YFSETQ. The CDR3 protein is CASSLSGQWGTEAFF. The CDR3 nucleotides are TGCGCCAGCAGCTTGAGCGGGCAATGGGGCACTGAAGCTTTCTTT.

This sequence joins TRBV6-5 and TRBJ1-3; 7 nucleotides line up with TRBD1. Germline lookup yields CDR1 MNHEY and CDR2 SVGAGI. Losses at the gene ends were 2 bases for V and 2 bases for J; bases not matched to a gene: 3. CDR3 size: 15 residues. CDR3 sequence: CASSYQQGTGNTIYF. The CDR3 nucleotides read TGTGCCAGCAGTTACCAACAGGGGACTGGAAACACCATATATTTT.

The rearrangement links TRBV5-4 to TRBJ2-1, with 11 bases matching TRBD2. V dropped 9 bases and J dropped 0; count of bases not matched to a gene: 8. CDR1 is SGHNT and CDR2 is YYREEE in the germline V gene (reference sequence). CDR3 length equals 16 residues. Here the CDR3 DNA reads TGTGCCACCCTTGGGACTAGCGGAAGCTCCTACAATGAGCAGTTCTTC. This codes for CATLGTSGSSYNEQFF.

The chain employs TRBV7-4 and TRBJ1-5; 8 nucleotides line up with TRBD1. Germline V lookup: CDR1 SGHVT, CDR2 SQSDAQ. Unmatched junction bases numbered 12, after V lost 2 bases and J lost 0 bases. The CDR3 is 19 residues long. The CDR3 coding sequence is TGTGCCAGCAGCTTAAGGGGGGGACAGGCCCGTTATAGCAATCAGCCCCAGCATTTT. Its protein is CASSLRGGQARYSNQPQHF.

This clone was detected once. V is TRBV7-6 and J is TRBJ2-7, with 7 bases lining up with TRBD2. The CDR3 is 15 amino acids. From germline, CDR1 is SGHVS and CDR2 FNYEAQ. The J segment lost 7 bases and the V segment lost 7 bases, leaving 16 bases of the junction unmatched. The CDR3 loop reads CASTSTLGGVGEQYF. CDR3 DNA sequence: TGTGCCAGCACCTCTACCCTTGGGGGGGTTGGGGAGCAGTACTTC.

This clone was found once. V is TRBV7-9 and J is TRBJ2-1; a possible D gene is TRBD1 (6 bases). The germline V gene encodes CDR1 SEHNR and CDR2 FQNEAQ (reference sequence). The V gene lost 0 bases and the J gene lost 7 bases, with 16 bases spanning the gap. The CDR3 consists of 16 residues. The CDR3 region is CASSLAGARGRNEQFF. CDR3 bases: TGTGCCAGCAGCTTAGCGGGGGCGAGAGGGCGAAATGAGCAGTTCTTC.

The V call is TRBV19, the J call TRBJ2-3, with TRBD1 as a possible D gene (6 bases). Germline V gives CDR1 LNHDA, CDR2 SQIVND (reference sequence). The CDR3 totals 14 residues. The germline V and J ends were trimmed by 6 bases and 3 bases, with 13 bases remaining between them. The CDR3 bases are TGTGCCAGTAGCGGACAGAGCCCGACAGATACGCAGTATTTT. It is translated as CASSGQSPTDTQYF. The full variable domain, in which reference TRBV19 and TRBJ2-3 provide the parts outside the CDR3, is DGGITQSPKYLFRKEGQNVTLSCEQNLNHDAMYWYRQDPGQGLRLIYYSQIVNDFQKGDIAEGYSVSREKKESFPLTVTSAQKNPTAFYLCASSGQSPTDTQYFGPGTRLTVL.